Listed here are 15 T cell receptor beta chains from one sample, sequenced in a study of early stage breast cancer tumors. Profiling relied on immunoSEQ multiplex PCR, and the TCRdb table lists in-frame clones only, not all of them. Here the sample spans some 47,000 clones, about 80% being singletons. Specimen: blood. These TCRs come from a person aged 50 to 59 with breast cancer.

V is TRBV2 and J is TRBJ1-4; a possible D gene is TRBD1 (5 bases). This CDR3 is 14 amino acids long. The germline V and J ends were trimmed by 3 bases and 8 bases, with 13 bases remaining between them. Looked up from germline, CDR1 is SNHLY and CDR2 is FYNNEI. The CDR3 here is CASSDSGPGEKLFF. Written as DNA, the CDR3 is TGTGCCAGCAGTGACTCGGGACCCGGCGAAAAACTGTTTTTT.

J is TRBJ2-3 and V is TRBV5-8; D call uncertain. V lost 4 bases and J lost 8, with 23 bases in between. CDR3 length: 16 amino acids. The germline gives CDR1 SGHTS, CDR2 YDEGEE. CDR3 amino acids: CASSLTPTPGLGTQYF. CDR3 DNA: TGTGCCAGCAGCCTGACGCCGACTCCCGGGCTGGGTACGCAGTATTTT. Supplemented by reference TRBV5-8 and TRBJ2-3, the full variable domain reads EAGVTQSPTHLIKTRGQQATLRCSPISGHTSVYWYQQALGLGLQFLLWYDEGEERNRGNFPPRFSGRQFPNYSSELNVNALELEDSALYLCASSLTPTPGLGTQYFGPGTRLTVL.

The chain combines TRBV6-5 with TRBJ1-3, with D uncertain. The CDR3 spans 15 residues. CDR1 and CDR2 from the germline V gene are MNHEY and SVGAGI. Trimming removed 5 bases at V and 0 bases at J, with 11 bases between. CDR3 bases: TGTGCCAGCAGTCTTCAGGCGTACTCTGGAAACACCATATATTTT. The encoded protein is CASSLQAYSGNTIYF.

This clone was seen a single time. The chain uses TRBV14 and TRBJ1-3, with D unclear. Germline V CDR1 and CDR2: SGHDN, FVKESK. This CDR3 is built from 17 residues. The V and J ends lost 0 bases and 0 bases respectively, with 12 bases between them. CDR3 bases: TGTGCCAGCAGCCAAGATCGGGAGGTCCCCTCTGGAAACACCATATATTTT. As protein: CASSQDREVPSGNTIYF.

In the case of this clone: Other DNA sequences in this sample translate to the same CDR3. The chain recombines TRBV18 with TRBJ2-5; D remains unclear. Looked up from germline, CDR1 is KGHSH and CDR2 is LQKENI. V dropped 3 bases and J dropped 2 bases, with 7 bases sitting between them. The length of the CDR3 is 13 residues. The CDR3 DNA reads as TGTGCCAGCTCACCCGCAGTACAAGAGACCCAGTACTTC. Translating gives CASSPAVQETQYF. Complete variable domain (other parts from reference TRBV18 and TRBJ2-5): NAGVMQNPRHLVRRRGQEARLRCSPMKGHSHVYWYRQLPEEGLKFMVYLQKENIIDESGMPKERFSAEFPKEGPSILRIQQVVRGDSAAYFCASSPAVQETQYFGPGTRLLVL.

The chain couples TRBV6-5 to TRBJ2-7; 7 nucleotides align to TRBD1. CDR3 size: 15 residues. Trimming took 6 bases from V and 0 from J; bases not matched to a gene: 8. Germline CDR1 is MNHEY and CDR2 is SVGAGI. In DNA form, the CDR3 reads TGTGCCAGCAGCCCCACCGGGACAGCCTCCTACGAGCAGTACTTC. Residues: CASSPTGTASYEQYF.

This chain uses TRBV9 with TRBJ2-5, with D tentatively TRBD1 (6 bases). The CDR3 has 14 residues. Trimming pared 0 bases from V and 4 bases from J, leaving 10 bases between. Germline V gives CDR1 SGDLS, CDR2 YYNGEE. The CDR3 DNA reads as TGTGCCAGCAGCGTAGCAGGGGCTCGAGAGACCCAGTACTTC. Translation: CASSVAGARETQYF.

The CDR3 DNA sequence: TGTGCCAGCAGCGTAGCTACTACGTCCTACGAGCAGTACTTC. Residues: CASSVATTSYEQYF. V and J are TRBV9 and TRBJ2-7; the D is unclear. The CDR3 contains 14 residues. In germline, CDR1 is SGDLS, CDR2 YYNGEE. The germline V and J ends were trimmed by 0 bases and 1 base, with 8 bases remaining between them.

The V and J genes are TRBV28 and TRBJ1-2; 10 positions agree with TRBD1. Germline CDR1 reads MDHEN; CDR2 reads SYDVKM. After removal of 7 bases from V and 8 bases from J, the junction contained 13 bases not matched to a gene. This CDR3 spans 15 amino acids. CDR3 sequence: CASNTAGTGVKGYTF. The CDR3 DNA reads TGTGCCAGCAATACCGCCGGGACAGGGGTAAAAGGCTACACCTTC.

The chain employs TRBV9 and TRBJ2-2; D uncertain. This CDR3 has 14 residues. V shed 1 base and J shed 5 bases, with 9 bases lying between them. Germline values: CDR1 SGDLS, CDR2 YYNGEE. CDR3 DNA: TGTGCCAGCAGCGTATACTCAGATACCGGGGAGCTGTTTTTT. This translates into CASSVYSDTGELFF. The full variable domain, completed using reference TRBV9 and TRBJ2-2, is DSGVTQTPKHLITATGQRVTLRCSPRSGDLSVYWYQQSLDQGLQFLIQYYNGEERAKGNILERFSAQQFPDLHSELNLSSLELGDSALYFCASSVYSDTGELFFGEGSRLTVL.

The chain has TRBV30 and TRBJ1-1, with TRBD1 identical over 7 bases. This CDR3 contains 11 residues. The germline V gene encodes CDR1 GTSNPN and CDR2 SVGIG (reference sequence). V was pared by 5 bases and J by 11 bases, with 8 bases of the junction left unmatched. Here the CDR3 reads CAWEAGGGAFF. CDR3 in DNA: TGTGCCTGGGAGGCGGGAGGGGGCGCTTTCTTT.

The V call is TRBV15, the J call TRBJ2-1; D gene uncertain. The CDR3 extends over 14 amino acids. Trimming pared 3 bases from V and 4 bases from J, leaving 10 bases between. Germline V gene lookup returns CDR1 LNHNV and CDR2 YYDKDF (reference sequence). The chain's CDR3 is CATSRDVAYNEQFF. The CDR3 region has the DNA TGTGCCACCAGCAGGGATGTGGCATACAATGAGCAGTTCTTC.

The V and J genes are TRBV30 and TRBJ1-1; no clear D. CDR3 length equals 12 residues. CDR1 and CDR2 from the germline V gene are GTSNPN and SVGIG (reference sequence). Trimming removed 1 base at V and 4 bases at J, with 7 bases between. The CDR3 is CAWSGQPTEAFF. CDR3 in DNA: TGTGCCTGGAGTGGTCAACCCACTGAAGCTTTCTTT. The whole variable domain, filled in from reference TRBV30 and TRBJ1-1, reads SQTIHQWPATLVQPVGSPLSLECTVEGTSNPNLYWYRQAAGRGLQLLFYSVGIGQISSEVPQNLSASRPQDRQFILSSKKLLLSDSGFYLCAWSGQPTEAFFGQGTRLTVV.

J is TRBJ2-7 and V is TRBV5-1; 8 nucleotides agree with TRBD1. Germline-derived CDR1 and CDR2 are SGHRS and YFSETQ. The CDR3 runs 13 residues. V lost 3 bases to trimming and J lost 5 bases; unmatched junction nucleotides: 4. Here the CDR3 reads CASSSRQGNEQYF. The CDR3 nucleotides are TGCGCCAGCAGCTCCCGACAGGGGAACGAGCAGTACTTC.

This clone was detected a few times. The CDR3 DNA is TGTGCCAGCAGCAAGACAGTTAATTCACCCCTCCACTTT. Residues: CASSKTVNSPLHF. The rearrangement uses TRBV9 and TRBJ1-6, with a tentative D call TRBD1 (5 bases). V lost 4 bases and J 6 bases, leaving 8 bases between the germline ends. Germline lookup yields CDR1 SGDLS and CDR2 YYNGEE. The CDR3 contains 13 residues.